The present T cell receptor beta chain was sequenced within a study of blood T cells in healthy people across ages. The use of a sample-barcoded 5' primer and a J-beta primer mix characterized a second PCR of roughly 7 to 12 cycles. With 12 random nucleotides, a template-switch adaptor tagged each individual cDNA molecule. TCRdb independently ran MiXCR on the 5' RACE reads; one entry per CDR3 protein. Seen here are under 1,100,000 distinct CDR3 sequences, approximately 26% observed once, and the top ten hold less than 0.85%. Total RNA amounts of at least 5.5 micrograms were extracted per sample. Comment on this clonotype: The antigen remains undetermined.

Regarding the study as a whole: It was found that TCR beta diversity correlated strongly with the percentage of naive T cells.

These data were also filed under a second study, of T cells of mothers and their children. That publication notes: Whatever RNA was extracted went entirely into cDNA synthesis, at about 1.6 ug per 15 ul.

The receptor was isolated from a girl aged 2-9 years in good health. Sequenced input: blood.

In nucleotides, the CDR3 is TGCGCCAGCAGCTTAAATGGGGGCCATCAGCCCCAGCATTTT. This sequence encodes CASSLNGGHQPQHF. The chain uses TRBV5-1 and TRBJ1-5; TRBD1 might be the D (6 bases). The germline V gene has CDR1 SGHRS and CDR2 YFSETQ. The CDR3 runs 14 residues. V lost 2 bases, J lost 5 bases, and 11 bases lay in between.